The rows below give T cell receptor beta chains drawn from one sample of a study of neurological immune-mediated disorders. In TCRdb, the 5' RACE reads were re-called with MiXCR into one record per CDR3 protein. The repertoire holds 30,000 to 45,000 distinct CDR3 sequences, with approximately 10% as singletons. Material: CD4+ T cells from blood. The receptors were gathered from a woman in her 30s with HTLV-1-associated myelopathy (HAM/TSP). CDR3s include the opening cysteine and the closing phenylalanine or tryptophan. D genes are given only for firm matches. The size entry gives once, few, many, or a class for an expanded clone.

j_call | d_call | v_call | clone_size | cdr3_nt | cdr3_aa
TRBJ2-2 | NA | TRBV7-8 | many | TGTGCCAGCAGCCGCCGGGGGCCGAACACCGGGGAGCTGTTTTTT | CASSRRGPNTGELFF
TRBJ1-2 | NA | TRBV12-3/TRBV12-4 | many | TGTGCCAGCAGTTGGGCCCGCCAAGGTGACTACACCTTC | CASSWARQGDYTF
TRBJ1-5 | NA | TRBV4-2 | many | TGTGCCAGCAGCTCCATGGGCAGGACCAATAGCAATCAGCCCCAGCATTTT | CASSSMGRTNSNQPQHF
TRBJ1-3 | TRBD1 | TRBV12-3/TRBV12-4 | many | TGTGCCAGTAGGGACAGAAGCTCTGGAAACACCATATATTTT | CASRDRSSGNTIYF
TRBJ2-3 | NA | TRBV5-1 | many | TGCGCCAGCAGCTTGCAGGGGCGCTCTGGTTCAGATACGCAGTATTTT | CASSLQGRSGSDTQYF
TRBJ1-1 | NA | TRBV5-1 | many | TGCGCCAGCAGCTTGGAGGGGGGTACTGAAGCTTTCTTT | CASSLEGGTEAFF
TRBJ2-3 | NA | TRBV6-5 | many | TGTGCCAGCAGTTACAGCGTTGGCACAGATACGCAGTATTTT | CASSYSVGTDTQYF
TRBJ2-7 | TRBD1 | TRBV5-1 | medium-sized | TGCGCCAGCAGGGCCTCGCTCCCGGGACAGGGGGACGAGCAGTACTTC | CASRASLPGQGDEQYF
TRBJ2-7 | NA | TRBV6-1 | many | TGTGCCAGCAGTGACGACAAGGGGGGGACAGCCCCTTGGAACGAGCAGTACTTC | CASSDDKGGTAPWNEQYF
TRBJ1-1 | TRBD1 | TRBV7-2 | many | TGTGCCAGCAGCTTAACAGGGGCGGGGACTGAAGCTTTCTTT | CASSLTGAGTEAFF
TRBJ2-2 | TRBD2 | TRBV7-2 | many | TGTGCCAGCAGCGCAACTAGCGGGGCCTCGTCCGGGGAGCTGTTTTTT | CASSATSGASSGELFF
TRBJ2-3 | NA | TRBV3-1 | many | TGTGCCAGCAGACTAGGGGGGGCGAGCACAGATACGCAGTATTTT | CASRLGGASTDTQYF
TRBJ2-3 | NA | TRBV5-1 | many | TGCGCCAGCAGCTTGTCAAATCCTGTCACTGCCGGGGATACGCAGTATTTT | CASSLSNPVTAGDTQYF
TRBJ2-2 | NA | TRBV4-1 | many | TGCGCCAGCAGTTATCGCGGGCTAACCGGGGAGCTGTTTTTT | CASSYRGLTGELFF
TRBJ2-7 | NA | TRBV7-9 | many | TGTGCCAGCAGCCCCCGGGGGAGCTCCTACGAGCAGTACTTC | CASSPRGSSYEQYF
TRBJ2-2 | NA | TRBV7-8 | many | TGTGCCAGCAGCCGGAGACTAGTTTCCGGGGAGCTGTTTTTT | CASSRRLVSGELFF
TRBJ2-4 | TRBD2 | TRBV20-1 | many | TGCAGTTCACCCTCGGCGGGGGGTAAAAACATTCAGTACTTC | CSSPSAGGKNIQYF
TRBJ2-5 | NA | TRBV4-1 | many | TGCGCCAGCAGCCTCCGGGGGGCCCAAGAGACCCAGTACTTC | CASSLRGAQETQYF
TRBJ2-3 | NA | TRBV5-1 | many | TGCGCCAGCAGCAGAGTCGGACAGAACACAGATACGCAGTATTTT | CASSRVGQNTDTQYF
TRBJ1-2 | TRBD1 | TRBV5-1 | many | TGCGCCAGCAGCTCCGGCTACCTGACAGGGAACTATGGCTACACCTTC | CASSSGYLTGNYGYTF
TRBJ2-6 | NA | TRBV7-9 | many | TGTGCCAGCAGCCCCGGGGGCGGAGGGGCCAACGTCCTGACTTTC | CASSPGGGGANVLTF
TRBJ2-1 | NA | TRBV4-1 | many | TGCGCCAGCAGCCACGTGTTAAAGGGGGGGGCTTACAATGAGCAGTTCTTC | CASSHVLKGGAYNEQFF
TRBJ1-1 | NA | TRBV5-1 | many | TGCGCCAACAGCCGTAGCGGGAACACTGAAGCTTTCTTT | CANSRSGNTEAFF
TRBJ1-3 | TRBD1 | TRBV5-1 | many | TGCGCCAGCAGCTTGGTACAGGGGGCTTCTGGAAACACCATATATTTT | CASSLVQGASGNTIYF